This T cell receptor (beta chain) was documented in a study of vaccination effects on CD4 cells after COVID-19. Study information: Each person got two doses of an mRNA SARS-CoV-2 vaccine, BNT162b2 or mRNA-1273. Some 2.2 million PBMC per well were cultured with around 9.6 IU/ml IL-2 and roughly 10 ug/ml peptides.

Following culture for ten to eleven days, CD4+ T cells were isolated. By PCR, the person was confirmed to have had SARS-CoV-2 infection between March and December 2020. A half-medium replacement with IL-2 medium was carried out on days 3 and 7. The CDR3 length is 13 residues, termini included. Germline V gene lookup returns CDR1 KGHDR and CDR2 SFDVKD. Sequencing was performed with immunoSEQ multiplex PCR; in TCRdb, only in-frame clones are kept and a portion is missing. The table lists approximately 60,000 clones, about 72% of them singletons. Points on this clone: Its antigen is not identified. The conserved phenylalanine or tryptophan is not found at the CDR3 terminus, so this likely reflects a read error. The DNA is omitted, as the CDR3 cannot be located on it reliably, and the CDR3 follows TCRdb's listing.

This specimen was CD4+ T cells from PBMCs cultured without peptide, taken before COVID-19 vaccination. The receptor's source is a human donor who had a prior SARS-CoV-2 infection. V usage is TRBV24-1 and J usage is TRBJ1-1; no check of the table's D call, TRBD1, against the DNA was made. This CDR3 reads CATSDPGQGGSFL.